A single sample is the source of the 4 T cell receptor beta chains below, sequenced in a study of T cells in Graves' hyperthyroidism and ophthalmopathy. RNA transcripts provided the source from which TCR beta CDR3 regions were amplified. First-round RT-PCR of the TCR CDR3 relied on the HTBI primer set. TCRdb reprocessed the multiplex PCR reads with MiXCR, giving one entry per CDR3 protein. The profile shows 700,000 to 850,000 distinct CDR3 sequences, 30% to 40% of them singletons. The sequencing sample was made of blood. These receptors were collected from a middle-aged woman with Graves' hyperthyroidism.

The V and J genes are TRBV29-1 and TRBJ1-2; a weak D match, TRBD1 (5 bases). The germline V gene has CDR1 SQVTM and CDR2 ANQGSEA. V gave up 5 bases and J gave up 12 bases, with 16 bases separating them. CDR3 length equals 11 residues. This CDR3 reads CSVMPQGGNTF. The CDR3 DNA reads as TGCAGCGTTATGCCGCAGGGTGGAAACACCTTC. Full variable domain (rest looked up from reference TRBV29-1 and TRBJ1-2): SAVISQKPSRDICQRGTSLTIQCQVDSQVTMMFWYRQQPGQSLTLIATANQGSEATYESGFVIDKFPISRPNLTFSTLTVSNMSPEDSSIYLCSVMPQGGNTFGSGTRLTVV.

CDR3 amino acids: CASSVEVNQDTQYF. DNA of the CDR3: TGTGCCAGCAGCGTAGAGGTGAACCAAGATACGCAGTATTTT. This chain uses TRBV9 with TRBJ2-3; D remains ambiguous. Trimming took 0 bases from V and 5 from J, leaving 10 bases between them. Germline V gene data show CDR1 as SGDLS and CDR2 as YYNGEE. This CDR3 spans 14 amino acids.

This clonotype was seen repeatedly, ten times or more. The chain recombines TRBV24-1 with TRBJ1-5; D is unresolved. CDR3 length equals 12 residues. Germline CDR1 and CDR2: KGHDR and SFDVKD. Trimming took 4 bases from V and 9 from J, leaving 9 bases between them. CDR3 amino acids: CATSDGYSPQHF. As DNA, the CDR3 is TGTGCCACCAGTGACGGTTATTCGCCCCAGCATTTT.

This clonotype was observed a few times. The conserved closing phenylalanine or tryptophan is absent in this CDR3, likely reflecting a read error. It is unclear where the CDR3 begins or ends on the DNA, so no DNA is shown, and the CDR3 is as TCRdb lists it. The genes are TRBV7-9 and TRBJ1-5. The CDR3 extends over 8 residues, inclusive of both ends. In germline, CDR1 is SEHNR, CDR2 FQNEAQ (reference sequence). CDR3 protein: CASSRTSG.